The text below deals with one T cell receptor (beta chain). The specificity of this receptor is unknown. Nothing much larger sits one base from this clone, and base qualities are not available. The data originate from a study of cytomegalovirus exposure and HLA in healthy donors (dated by TCRdb to between 2016 and 2019). About the study as a whole: According to a later analysis, the approximately 130 validation repertoires were produced on the same platform as the approximately 610 repertoires of the first cohort. The study was designed to test whether signatures of past pathogen exposure could be identified by cataloging public T cell receptors. Along with the approximately 620-subject first cohort, a separate validation cohort of about 110 different subjects was used. To predict cytomegalovirus infection status, the study brought together high-throughput TCR immunosequencing, statistical association of individual TCRs with disease status, and machine learning.

According to the germline V gene (reference sequence), CDR1 reads LNHDA and CDR2 reads SQIVND. The CDR3 numbers 15 residues from cysteine through phenylalanine. The entry retains the CDR3 DNA only, 45 bases that are in frame from base 1. Cut back by 1 base and 9 bases, the V and J ends lie 18 bases apart. Summary of the overall study and its limitations: A later analysis had no HLA typing for the validation cohort, so co-occurrence there was scored across all 110 or so repertoires. Cytomegalovirus status was reported to be diagnosed by the classifier with high specificity and sensitivity in both the original and validation cohorts. Subsequent analysis determined that TCRs grouped into clusters in the first cohort also showed a tendency toward co-occurrence across the 90 to 150 validation repertoires, and roughly 95% of cluster scores exceeded 0. It was suggested by the authors that the approach could potentially be generalized to other disease states and immunological phenotypes. Most TCR sequences were seen in very few donors, while some public TCRs were found in many individuals. The study listed 150 to 200 TCR beta chains as associated with cytomegalovirus. Three of the identified cytomegalovirus-associated TCR beta chains were confirmed in vitro to be specific for cytomegalovirus antigens.

To prepare the library, the immunoSEQ multiplex PCR assay was applied. As for how the authors treated the data: A statistical classification framework was built to diagnose cytomegalovirus status from the catalog of TCR beta chain sequences. TCRdb obtained this table from immuneACCESS and retained in-frame rearrangements with V and J assigned. These tables miss some clones; where compared with another copy, unresolved V genes account for less than half of the shortfall, and the remainder is unexplained. D and trimming were read from the DNA, whereas the V and J calls and clone size are those reported in that table. The sample table records roughly 200,000 clones; 86% of these occur just once. More than 5.5% of the sample is taken by the ten largest. The donors belonged to the validation cohort of about 120 subjects, which was separate from the approximately 700-subject first cohort.

Rearrangement joined TRBV19 to TRBJ1-1; no D gene call is confident. The receptor was derived from a man younger than 45 in good health and CMV-seropositive. The sample taken for sequencing was PBMCs. The CDR3 region: CASSIGNQVAKQAFF. The nucleotides read TGTGCCAGTAGTATAGGAAACCAAGTGGCCAAGCAAGCTTTCTTT.